A selection of T cell receptor beta chains follows, all from one sample in a study of sequential checkpoint blockade in melanoma. Sequenced by immunoSEQ multiplex PCR; TCRdb stores in-frame clones only, minus some. The sample lists 25,000 to 30,000 clones, roughly 77% occurring once. Sequenced here: CD8+ T cells sorted from blood (inferred from file names), sampled from a patient given nivolumab and ipilimumab in sequence. The origin of the receptors is a human donor with melanoma. Each CDR3 is given with its conserved first and last residue. The D gene is left open where the match is weak. Only part of the rows carry a size: once, few, many, or a class if the clone is expanded.

- | TRBJ2-1 | - | TRBV30 | CAWSVLTANEQFF | TGTGCCTGGAGTGTACTGACTGCCAATGAGCAGTTCTTC
- | TRBJ2-7 | - | TRBV28 | CASSKNRGLREQYF | TGTGCCAGCAGTAAAAACCGTGGGCTTCGCGAGCAGTACTTC
TRBD1 | TRBJ1-1 | - | TRBV5-1 | CASSAGQANEAFF | TGCGCCAGCAGCGCCGGACAGGCAAACGAAGCTTTCTTT
- | TRBJ2-7 | - | TRBV13 | CASRAGGYGDEQYF | TGTGCCAGCCGGGCAGGAGGTTATGGGGACGAGCAGTACTTC
TRBD1 | TRBJ2-7 | - | TRBV7-6 | CASSPSGQGASGSYEQYF | TGTGCCAGCAGCCCTAGTGGACAGGGGGCGAGCGGGTCCTACGAGCAGTACTTC
- | TRBJ2-7 | - | TRBV9 | CASSEVEGPVEQYF | TGTGCCAGCAGCGAGGTGGAGGGACCGGTCGAGCAGTACTTC
- | TRBJ1-2 | - | TRBV28 | CASSYQSGTNYGYTF | TGTGCCAGCAGTTACCAGTCGGGGACTAACTATGGCTACACCTTC
TRBD1 | TRBJ2-7 | - | TRBV6-4 | CASSGGQSTLYEQYF | TGTGCCAGCAGTGGGGGACAGTCGACTCTCTACGAGCAGTACTTC
- | TRBJ2-2 | - | TRBV7-9 | CASSLVSPTGELFF | TGTGCCAGCAGCTTAGTTAGTCCCACCGGGGAGCTGTTTTTT
TRBD1 | TRBJ1-1 | - | TRBV19 | CASSGTQGRITEAFF | TGTGCCAGTAGTGGAACACAGGGGCGAATCACTGAAGCTTTCTTT
- | TRBJ2-3 | - | TRBV10-2 | CASSELTGTQYF | TGCGCCAGCAGTGAGTTGACAGGTACGCAGTATTTT
- | TRBJ2-7 | - | TRBV4-1 | CASSQDPQAPIYEQYF | TGCGCCAGCAGCCAAGATCCACAGGCTCCCATCTACGAGCAGTACTTC
- | TRBJ2-3 | once | TRBV6-5 | CASGWGLDTQYF | TGTGCCAGCGGATGGGGGCTGGATACGCAGTATTTT
TRBD2 | TRBJ2-7 | few | TRBV11-2 | CASSLGGGYEQYF | TGTGCCAGCAGCTTAGGCGGGGGCTACGAGCAGTACTTC
- | TRBJ2-1 | - | TRBV29-1 | CSVEVRLTAYNEQFF | TGCAGCGTTGAAGTGAGACTAACCGCCTACAATGAGCAGTTCTTC
- | TRBJ2-7 | few | TRBV6-6 | CASSYNSHSYEQYF | TGTGCCAGCAGTTACAACAGCCATTCCTACGAGCAGTACTTC
- | TRBJ2-7 | - | TRBV12-5 | CASGGVRGSYEQYF | TGTGCTAGTGGAGGAGTCAGGGGCTCCTACGAGCAGTACTTC
TRBD2 | TRBJ2-1 | - | TRBV27 | CASSLSLAGVLNEQFF | TGTGCCAGCAGTTTATCCCTAGCGGGGGTTCTGAATGAGCAGTTCTTC
TRBD1 | TRBJ2-7 | - | TRBV28 | CASSSGQGYEQYF | TGTGCCAGCAGTTCGGGACAGGGCTACGAGCAGTACTTC
- | TRBJ2-3 | - | TRBV5-6 | CASSRLTDTQYF | TGTGCCAGCAGCCGACTCACAGATACGCAGTATTTT
- | TRBJ1-4 | - | TRBV6-5 | CASSYLGVREKLFF | TGTGCCAGCAGTTACTTAGGGGTACGGGAAAAACTGTTTTTT
TRBD2 | TRBJ2-2 | - | TRBV28 | CASLTTDLAGISANTGELFF | TGTGCCAGCCTTACGACAGATCTAGCGGGGATATCGGCGAACACCGGGGAGCTGTTTTTT
- | TRBJ2-7 | - | TRBV2 | CASLQGYEQYF | TGTGCCAGTTTACAGGGTTACGAGCAGTACTTC
- | TRBJ2-5 | - | TRBV4-1 | CASSQVKGRGETQYF | TGCGCCAGCAGCCAAGTTAAGGGAAGAGGGGAGACCCAGTACTTC
- | TRBJ2-7 | - | TRBV9 | CASSVAGDAHYEQYF | TGTGCCAGCAGCGTAGCCGGGGATGCCCACTACGAGCAGTACTTC
TRBD1 | TRBJ2-7 | few | TRBV7-9 | CASTVKGGRNRFYEQYF | TGTGCCAGCACCGTCAAAGGGGGCAGGAATAGATTCTACGAGCAGTACTTC
- | TRBJ2-2 | - | TRBV7-9 | CASSPTGLSPGELFF | TGTGCCAGCAGCCCCACGGGACTCTCTCCCGGGGAGCTGTTTTTT
- | TRBJ2-7 | - | TRBV5-6 | CASSFRGSPYEQYF | TGTGCCAGCAGCTTCAGGGGAAGCCCCTACGAGCAGTACTTC
- | TRBJ1-1 | medium-sized | TRBV7-9 | CASSLEATEAFF | TGTGCCAGCAGCTTAGAAGCCACTGAAGCTTTCTTT
- | TRBJ1-5 | once | TRBV1 | CTSSQMRRRRRWPQHF | TGCACCAGCAGCCAAATGAGGCGGAGAAGACGTTGGCCCCAGCATTTT